This T cell receptor beta chain was retrieved from a study of spatial heterogeneity in lung cancer. Turning to the study itself: The cohort: under 80 early-stage, untreated non-small cell lung cancer patients. Detection consistently yielded more beta chains than alpha chains. General study findings and limits: Blood contained ubiquitous expanded tumor TCRs more at resection than at follow-up.

There are many counts of this clonotype. Its target is unknown. V lost 2 bases and J lost 7; bases outside the gene matches: 7. Germline CDR1 is SGHAT and CDR2 is FQNNGV. The CDR3 is made up of 14 amino acids. Every cDNA TCR molecule received its own unique molecular identifier. TCRdb used MiXCR to reprocess the 5' RACE reads, holding one entry per CDR3 protein. Altogether 45,000 to 65,000 distinct CDR3 sequences are present, around 7.7% being singletons, with the ten largest covering 35%. The time point here: blood at routine non-recurrence follow-up after resection. The study sequenced unsorted whole RNA from tumor, nontumor lung or frozen PBMC.

The TCR was taken from a female donor with early-stage non-small cell lung cancer. The chain uses TRBV11-2 and TRBJ1-1; 7 positions match TRBD1. Sequencing was performed on PBMCs, taken at follow-up. The CDR3 region has the DNA TGTGCCAGCAGCTTATTGAGAGGGGGCGATGAAGCTTTCTTT. As protein: CASSLLRGGDEAFF.